This record covers a single T cell receptor beta chain. Antigen specificity is unknown. The CDR3 extends over 14 amino acids. V was shortened by 5 bases and J by 5 bases, with 10 bases between the two germline ends. Germline CDR1 SEHNR, CDR2 FQNEAQ (reference sequence). The data were obtained in a study of cytomegalovirus exposure and HLA in healthy donors. Study at large: There were roughly 80 million unique TCRs (from HLA-typed donors) in an early data release.

PCR used 60 Vbeta primers and 13 Jbeta primers. This table comes from immunoSEQ multiplex PCR, and its TCRdb copy is limited to in-frame clones, with some not included. The sample records some 160,000 clones, around 77% being singletons. General study points: As was reported, the classifier diagnosed cytomegalovirus status with high specificity and sensitivity.

Sequenced material: PBMCs. This rearrangement joins TRBV7-9 to TRBJ1-6; possible D gene TRBD1, 5 bases. The sequence was collected from a man aged 55-75 years in good health and CMV-seronegative. CDR3 loop: CASSRQLNNSPLHF. The CDR3 DNA follows: TGTGCCAGCAGCCGACAGCTTAATAATTCACCCCTCCACTTT.